What follows describes a single T cell receptor (beta chain). The sample comes from a study of T-cell memory formation after mild COVID-19. The CDR3 loop spans 16 amino acids. With V trimmed by 6 bases and J by 8 bases, 21 bases remained unmatched. The germline V gene has CDR1 DFQATT and CDR2 SNEGSKA (reference sequence). MiXCR, applied by TCRdb to the 5' RACE reads, yields one record per CDR3 protein. The sample has a few hundred thousand distinct CDR3 sequences, roughly 8% seen once. The sample consisted of PBMCs or a T cell subset sorted from them (not recorded which). This chain uses TRBV20-1 with TRBJ1-2, with 7 positions matching TRBD1. The clonotype was recovered from a man younger than 35 who had mild COVID-19 (a few samples of this study predate the infection). Cell type and time point are not known. CDR3: CSAYAPGQSTEEGYTF. The CDR3, as DNA: TGCAGTGCGTATGCCCCGGGACAGTCCACGGAAGAGGGCTACACCTTC.